Shown below are 10 T cell receptor beta chains from a single sample sequenced in a study of T-cell reconstitution after alpha-beta-depleted transplantation in children. As it was prepared, the TCRbeta library received unique molecular identifiers. Each CDR3 protein is one row after TCRdb ran MiXCR on the PCR reads. The sample consists of approximately 88,000 distinct CDR3 sequences, roughly an eighth of them appearing once. The material was PBMCs from the stem cell graft donor, obtained from the stem cell graft. The receptors shown here come from a human donor who donated a stem cell graft to a child with inherited bone marrow failure.

This clonotype was picked up many times. This chain joins TRBV24-1 and TRBJ2-3, with D perhaps TRBD1 (5 bases). CDR1 KGHDR and CDR2 SFDVKD come from the germline V gene. The CDR3 is 14 residues long. The ends were cut back, 3 bases at V and 3 bases at J, with 9 bases in the middle. This CDR3 reads CATSDPQGTDTQYF. The CDR3 DNA is TGTGCCACCAGTGATCCCCAGGGAACAGATACGCAGTATTTT.

In its sample, this clonotype was seen many times. The chain joins TRBV29-1 to TRBJ1-1, with no clear D. V lost 1 base and J lost 1, with 7 bases in between. The CDR3 contains 13 residues. CDR1 and CDR2 (germline): SQVTM, ANQGSEA. CDR3 residues: CSVEGTQNTEAFF. CDR3 DNA sequence: TGCAGCGTTGAAGGGACCCAGAACACTGAAGCTTTCTTT.

V gene TRBV19 combines with J gene TRBJ2-7, with TRBD2 identical over 9 bases. Germline lookup yields CDR1 LNHDA and CDR2 SQIVND (reference sequence). The length of the CDR3 is 14 residues. The trim removed 6 bases at V and 2 bases at J, leaving 5 bases unmatched. The CDR3 sequence: CASRISSGAYEQYF. CDR3 DNA: TGTGCCAGTAGGATCTCTAGCGGGGCCTACGAGCAGTACTTC.

This clonotype was detected many times. The chain recombines TRBV2 with TRBJ1-2, with a weak D call TRBD1 (5 bases). CDR3 length equals 13 residues. Trimming cost V 7 bases and J 3 bases, with 12 bases left between them. The V gene's germline CDR1 is SNHLY and CDR2 FYNNEI. The CDR3 nucleotides are TGTGCCAGCACTCCCGGGACGGACTATGGCTACACCTTC. Encoded protein: CASTPGTDYGYTF.

This clonotype was seen repeatedly, ten times or more. The genes are TRBV27 and TRBJ1-1, with 8 bases lining up with TRBD1. Unmatched junction bases numbered 7, after V lost 6 bases and J lost 4 bases. Germline-derived CDR1 and CDR2 are MNHEY and SMNVEV (reference sequence). This CDR3 spans 14 amino acids. CDR3 sequence reads: CASRETGGLTEAFF. DNA of the CDR3: TGTGCCAGCAGGGAAACAGGGGGTCTCACTGAAGCTTTCTTT.

This clonotype was detected ten times or more. This sequence joins TRBV6-6 and TRBJ2-5; D unresolved. The CDR3 length is 13 residues. Germline lookup yields CDR1 MNHNY and CDR2 SVGAGI (reference sequence). V shed 5 bases and J shed 0 bases, with 7 bases lying between them. The chain's CDR3 is CASSRVHQETQYF. CDR3 sequence (DNA): TGTGCCAGCAGTCGAGTACACCAAGAGACCCAGTACTTC.

This clonotype was counted at least ten times. The genes are TRBV20-1 and TRBJ1-2, with a tentative D call TRBD1 (5 bases). V lost 5 bases and J 4 bases, leaving 11 bases between the germline ends. The CDR3 is made up of 12 amino acids. Germline loops: CDR1 DFQATT, CDR2 SNEGSKA (reference sequence). CDR3 region: CSASQDLYGYTF. CDR3 sequence (DNA): TGCAGTGCTTCACAGGACCTCTATGGCTACACCTTC.

The V call is TRBV20-1, the J call TRBJ1-1; D call uncertain. V lost 1 base to trimming and J lost 7 bases, with 10 bases between them. CDR3 length: 12 amino acids. The germline gives CDR1 DFQATT, CDR2 SNEGSKA (reference sequence). Here the CDR3 reads CSARGDTFEAFF. The CDR3 DNA is TGCAGTGCTAGAGGAGATACTTTTGAAGCTTTCTTT.

This clonotype appeared many times. The genes are TRBV4-1 and TRBJ2-4; a possible D gene is TRBD1 (6 bases). The CDR3 length is 19 residues. Germline-derived CDR1 and CDR2 are MGHRA and YSYEKL. Trimming pared 1 base from V and 0 bases from J, leaving 19 bases between. DNA for the CDR3: TGCGCCAGCAGCCAAGCCGTCCCCACAGGGCTAGTAGCCAAAAACATTCAGTACTTC. Translation: CASSQAVPTGLVAKNIQYF.

This clonotype was seen repeatedly, ten times or more. V and J are TRBV5-1 and TRBJ1-5; TRBD1 might be the D (5 bases). The CDR3 spans 15 residues. Germline V gene lookup returns CDR1 SGHRS and CDR2 YFSETQ. V dropped 3 bases and J dropped 6 bases, with 16 bases sitting between them. In DNA, the CDR3 is TGCGCCAGCAGCTGGGACGGCTCGAGGGCTCAGCCCCAGCATTTT. Its protein product is CASSWDGSRAQPQHF.